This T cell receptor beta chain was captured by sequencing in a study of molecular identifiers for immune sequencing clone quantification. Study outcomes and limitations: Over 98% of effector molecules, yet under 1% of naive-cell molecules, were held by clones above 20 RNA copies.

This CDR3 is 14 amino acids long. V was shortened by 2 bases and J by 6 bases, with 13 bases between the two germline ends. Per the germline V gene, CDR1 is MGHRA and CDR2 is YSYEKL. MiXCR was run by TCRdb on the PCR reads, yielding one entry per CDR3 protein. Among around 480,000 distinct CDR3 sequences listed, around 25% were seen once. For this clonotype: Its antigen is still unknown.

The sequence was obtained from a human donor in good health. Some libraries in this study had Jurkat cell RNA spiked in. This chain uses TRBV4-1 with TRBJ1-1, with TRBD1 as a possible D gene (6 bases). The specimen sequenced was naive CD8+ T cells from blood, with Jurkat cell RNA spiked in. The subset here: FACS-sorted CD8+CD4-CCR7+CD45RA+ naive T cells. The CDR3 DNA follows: TGCGCCAGCAGCCAACCCAGCGGGGGCCCTGAAGCTTTCTTT. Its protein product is CASSQPSGGPEAFF.